These 32 T cell receptor beta chains share one sample of origin, sequenced in a study of T cell repertoires in cytomegalovirus infection (dated by TCRdb to about 2019). Sequencing was carried out with an Illumina HiSeq 1500. In TCRdb, the public reads were trimmed at Q25 with fastp and aligned with MiXCR, with productive beta chains retained. CDR3 protein sequences are deduplicated, and each keeps its most common genes and DNA. In all, the sample holds some 940,000 distinct CDR3 sequences, and around 29% of those were seen once. Clones ranked in the top ten supply more than 13% of the sample. What these receptors recognize is not known. The treatment or condition tag for this specimen amounts to: in vitro stimulation with specific CMV peptide epitopes to enrich CMV-specific T cells. The sequencing here drew on cultured CD8+ T cells from PBMCs, taken from culture after CMV antigen stimulation. The receptors shown here come from a human donor in good health (CMV status not recorded). Some clones in this sample may be carry-over from other donors' samples.

This chain links TRBV7-8 with TRBJ2-7; no firm D call. Trimming removed 5 bases from V and 11 bases from J, with 16 bases in between. The germline V gene has CDR1 SGHVS and CDR2 FQNEAQ. CDR3 length: 12 amino acids. CDR3 residues: CASSPSVTGEYF. The CDR3 bases are TGTGCCAGCAGCCCCAGTGTGACTGGGGAGTACTTC.

V gene TRBV7-6 combines with J gene TRBJ2-4; D may be TRBD2 (6 bases). Germline-derived CDR1 and CDR2 are SGHVS and FNYEAQ. CDR3 length equals 15 residues. V shed 5 bases and J shed 1 base, with 12 bases lying between them. The chain's CDR3 is CASSAGIGAKNIQYF. The CDR3 bases are TGTGCCAGCAGCGCGGGGATAGGTGCCAAAAACATTCAGTACTTC. The whole variable domain, filled in from reference TRBV7-6 and TRBJ2-4, reads GAGVSQSPRYKVTKRGQDVALRCDPISGHVSLYWYRQALGQGPEFLTYFNYEAQQDKSGLPNDRFSAERPEGSISTLTIQRTEQRDSAMYRCASSAGIGAKNIQYFGAGTRLSVL.

The rearrangement joins TRBV7-8 to TRBJ2-3, with 7 positions matching TRBD2. Germline CDR1 is SGHVS and CDR2 is FQNEAQ. This CDR3 spans 15 amino acids. The V gene end was trimmed by 3 bases and the J gene end by 7 bases; junction bases not matched to a gene: 10. Here the CDR3 DNA reads TGTGCCAGCAGCTTCCCTGGGGGGGACGCTTATACGCAGTATTTT. Translation: CASSFPGGDAYTQYF.

The chain has TRBV10-3 and TRBJ1-6, with D hard to call. This CDR3 is built from 15 residues. Per germline, CDR1 ENHRY and CDR2 SYGVKD. V was clipped by 0 bases and J by 6 bases, with 9 bases between them. The DNA for the CDR3 is TGTGCCATCAGTGAGTCGGCAGCAAGTAATTCACCCCTCCACTTT. The encoded protein is CAISESAASNSPLHF.

The chain recombines TRBV6-2 or TRBV6-3 with TRBJ2-7; the match to TRBD1 covers 9 bases. The CDR3 runs 14 residues. Germline V lookup: CDR1 MNHEY, CDR2 SVGEGT. Trimming at V came to 8 bases and at J to 2 bases, leaving 7 bases not matched to a gene. The CDR3 loop is CASPGQGRTYEQYV. Written as DNA, the CDR3 is TGTGCCAGCCCCGGACAGGGGAGAACCTACGAGCAGTACGTC.

The chain combines TRBV7-2 with TRBJ1-2; D is unclear. V was cut by 8 bases and J by 4 bases, with 8 bases left in between. Per germline, CDR1 SGHTA and CDR2 FQGNSA. The CDR3 extends over 11 amino acids. This CDR3 reads CASEAVYGYTF. Here the CDR3 DNA reads TGTGCCAGCGAGGCGGTCTATGGCTACACCTTC. Variable domain in full (rest from reference TRBV7-2 and TRBJ1-2): GAGVSQSPSNKVTEKGKDVELRCDPISGHTALYWYRQSLGQGLEFLIYFQGNSAPDKSGLPSDRFSAERTGGSVSTLTIQRTQQEDSAVYLCASEAVYGYTFGSGTRLTVV.

CDR3 DNA: TGCAGTGCTAGAATCCCGTGGACAGGGCACGACGATCGCAATCAGCCCCAGCATTTT. Translated, it gives CSARIPWTGHDDRNQPQHF. This chain joins TRBV20-1 and TRBJ1-5; TRBD1 matches at 8 bases. The J segment lost 2 bases and the V segment lost 2 bases, leaving 17 bases of the junction unmatched. This CDR3 is built from 19 residues. CDR1 and CDR2 (germline): DFQATT, SNEGSKA (reference sequence).

Only a few counts were recorded for this clonotype. A much larger clone differs by one base, so this may be a read error. V usage is TRBV5-5 and J usage is TRBJ2-3; 9 nucleotides agree with TRBD1. Germline lookup yields CDR1 SGHKS and CDR2 YYEKEE (reference sequence). The CDR3 totals 15 residues. J lost 2 bases, V lost 3 bases, and 4 bases had no gene match. The CDR3 DNA is TGTGCCAGCAGCTCCCGGGACAGGGCCACAGATACGCAGTATTTT. Amino acids: CASSSRDRATDTQYF.

At least ten counts were recorded for this clonotype. The chain links TRBV7-9 to TRBJ2-3, with 8 bases fitting TRBD1. With V trimmed by 5 bases and J by 1 base, 5 bases remained unmatched. In germline, CDR1 is SEHNR, CDR2 FQNEAQ (reference sequence). The CDR3 is 15 residues long. This CDR3 is CASSPQGVGTDTQYF. The CDR3 DNA reads as TGTGCCAGCAGCCCACAGGGGGTGGGCACAGATACGCAGTATTTT.

This clonotype was recorded a few times. This chain uses TRBV5-1 with TRBJ1-1; 9 bases fit TRBD1. CDR3 length equals 21 residues. Trimming took 3 bases from V and 1 from J; bases not matched to a gene: 22. In germline, CDR1 is SGHRS, CDR2 YFSETQ. For the CDR3, the DNA is TGCGCCAGCAGCTCCCCCGGGACAGGGACTACCCCATGGGAGACGAACACTGAAGCTTTCTTT. It is translated as CASSSPGTGTTPWETNTEAFF.

This clonotype was observed at least ten times. The genes are TRBV6-6 and TRBJ1-5; D is perhaps TRBD1 (5 bases). The CDR3 totals 15 residues. Germline assignment: CDR1 MNHNY and CDR2 SVGAGI (reference sequence). V was shortened by 3 bases and J by 4 bases, with 13 bases between the two germline ends. Here the CDR3 DNA reads TGTGCCAGCAGTTATTCCAGGGCCTCTAATCAGCCCCAGCATTTT. Protein product: CASSYSRASNQPQHF.

The chain is built from TRBV20-1 and TRBJ2-7; either TRBD1 or TRBD2 may supply D (5 bases each). CDR1 is DFQATT and CDR2 is SNEGSKA in the germline V gene (reference sequence). The CDR3 sequence is 15 residues long. V was shortened by 0 bases and J by 0 bases, with 12 bases between the two germline ends. This chain's CDR3 is CSARDRGRASYEQYF. CDR3 DNA sequence: TGCAGTGCTAGAGATCGGGGCAGGGCCTCCTACGAGCAGTACTTC.

Concerning this clonotype: A clone one base away is much larger, so this may be a read error. The CDR3 does not end in the conserved phenylalanine or tryptophan, so this is likely a read error. The rearrangement uses TRBV7-9 and TRBJ2-2, with 10 bases lining up with TRBD1. Germline V lookup: CDR1 SEHNR, CDR2 FQNEAQ (reference sequence). The CDR3 is 16 residues long. The junction had 4 bases not matched to a gene; V was cut back by 5 bases and J by 1 base. CDR3 protein: CASSPRDRGNTGELFS. CDR3 nucleotides: TGTGCCAGCAGCCCCCGGGACAGGGGGAACACCGGGGAGCTGTTTTCT.

This clonotype was observed a few times. The rearrangement uses TRBV6-5 and TRBJ1-3, with D unclear. This CDR3 comprises 14 residues. The germline V gene encodes CDR1 MNHEY and CDR2 SVGAGI. V was clipped by 2 bases and J by 2 bases, with 7 bases between them. CDR3 sequence: CASSYERTGNTIYF. The CDR3 DNA reads TGTGCCAGCAGTTACGAAAGGACTGGAAACACCATATATTTT.

This clonotype has only a few counts. The chain couples TRBV11-1 to TRBJ2-1, with no clear D. Germline V CDR1 and CDR2: SGHAT, FQDESV (reference sequence). The CDR3 has 13 amino acids. Trimming pared 6 bases from V and 4 bases from J, leaving 10 bases between. CDR3 sequence: CASSQAQYNEQFF. CDR3 in DNA: TGTGCCAGCAGTCAGGCCCAATACAATGAGCAGTTCTTC.

This clonotype was picked up a small number of times. The J gene is TRBJ2-1, the V gene TRBV4-1, with 11 bases aligning to TRBD2. Trimming cost V 1 base and J 12 bases; bases outside gene matches: 5. CDR3 length: 14 amino acids. Germline CDR1 and CDR2: MGHRA and YSYEKL. CDR3 protein: CASSQVASGGPQFF. The CDR3 DNA follows: TGCGCCAGCAGCCAAGTTGCTAGCGGGGGGCCGCAGTTCTTC.

This clonotype was seen a few times. CDR3 DNA: TGTGCCATCAGTGATTGGAGGCAAGAAGCCAAAAACATTCAGTACTTC. Protein product: CAISDWRQEAKNIQYF. This sequence joins TRBV10-3 and TRBJ2-4; weak D call: TRBD2 (5 bases). Trimming took off 3 bases at V and 0 bases at J, with 12 bases between the two ends. The CDR3 totals 16 residues. CDR1 is ENHRY, CDR2 SYGVKD, per germline.

V usage is TRBV5-5 and J usage is TRBJ2-2, with 7 bases identical to TRBD2. Germline V gene sequence: CDR1 SGHKS, CDR2 YYEKEE (reference sequence). Unmatched junction bases numbered 7, after V lost 3 bases and J lost 5 bases. CDR3 length: 15 residues. CDR3 bases: TGTGCCAGCAGCTCGCCGGGACTACCAACCGGGGAGCTGTTTTTT. Amino acids: CASSSPGLPTGELFF.

The gene calls are TRBV25-1 and TRBJ2-1; D is unclear. This CDR3 comprises 10 residues. Trimming removed 6 bases at V and 10 bases at J, with 7 bases between. The germline CDR1 and CDR2 sequences are MGHDK and SYGVNS. The CDR3, as DNA: TGTGCCAGCAGACGGAACGAGCAGTTCTTC. Translating it yields CASRRNEQFF.

The rearrangement uses TRBV7-6 and TRBJ2-7; maybe TRBD1 (5 bases). Germline V lookup: CDR1 SGHVS, CDR2 FNYEAQ. CDR3 length equals 14 residues. Trimming cost V 4 bases and J 4 bases, with 14 bases left between them. CDR3 DNA: TGTGCCAGCAGCTCCTCAGGGTTCGGGTACGAGCAGTACTTC. This encodes CASSSSGFGYEQYF.

This chain connects TRBV6-1 to TRBJ2-7; D is unresolved. Trimming removed 5 bases at V and 3 bases at J, with 11 bases between. CDR1 is MNHNS and CDR2 is SASEGT in the germline V gene. The CDR3 has 13 amino acids. The CDR3 spells CASSFQQYYEQYV. DNA of the CDR3: TGTGCCAGCAGTTTTCAGCAATACTACGAGCAGTACGTC.

The chain carries TRBV9 and TRBJ1-2; 7 bases are shared with TRBD1. The CDR3 has 14 residues. The V gene's germline CDR1 is SGDLS and CDR2 YYNGEE. The V segment lost 3 bases and the J segment 10 bases; nucleotides outside the gene matches: 12. The DNA for the CDR3 is TGTGCCAGCAGCGAAGGAGGACAGGCGGGTCCCTACACCTTC. Its translation is CASSEGGQAGPYTF.

This clonotype showed up just a few times. The CDR3 bases are TGTGCCAGCAGTTACGCAGGCACTTTCAATGAGCAGTTCTTC. As protein: CASSYAGTFNEQFF. The chain links TRBV6-2 or TRBV6-3 to TRBJ2-1; no definite D call. The V and J ends lost 2 bases and 6 bases respectively, with 11 bases between them. The CDR3 sequence is 14 residues long. The germline CDR1 and CDR2 sequences are MNHEY and SVGEGT.

The genes are TRBV9 and TRBJ1-3, with D unresolved. Germline V gives CDR1 SGDLS, CDR2 YYNGEE. The CDR3 has 16 amino acids. Trimming pared 3 bases from V and 0 bases from J, leaving 13 bases between. The CDR3 sequence is CASSEEVAGSGNTIYF. The CDR3 nucleotides are TGTGCCAGCAGCGAGGAGGTGGCGGGCTCTGGAAACACCATATATTTT.

This clonotype was seen only a few times. V usage is TRBV11-2 and J usage is TRBJ2-1, with TRBD1 matching over 8 bases. Germline V gene data show CDR1 as SGHAT and CDR2 as FQNNGV. This CDR3 comprises 16 residues. Germline trimming cut 3 bases from V and 9 bases from J; bases unmatched to any gene: 13. The DNA of the CDR3 is TGTGCCAGCAGCTTCCTCCGTCCCGGGACAGGAGTTGAGCAGTTCTTC. This encodes CASSFLRPGTGVEQFF.

The V call is TRBV19, the J call TRBJ1-5, with unresolved D. This CDR3 is 15 amino acids long. Trimming removed 3 bases from V and 5 bases from J, with 14 bases in between. Germline loops: CDR1 LNHDA, CDR2 SQIVND (reference sequence). The CDR3 bases are TGTGCCAGTAGTATTAGGATCCAGGAGGATCAGCCCCAGCATTTT. Protein sequence: CASSIRIQEDQPQHF.

The chain links TRBV6-6 to TRBJ1-4; 8 bases fit TRBD1. There are 15 residues in the CDR3. V shed 3 bases, J shed 6 bases, and the junction held 6 bases outside the gene matches. CDR1 is MNHNY and CDR2 is SVGAGI in the germline V gene (reference sequence). CDR3 sequence: CASSYSGGLDEKLFF. CDR3 coding DNA: TGTGCCAGCAGTTATTCAGGGGGCTTAGATGAAAAACTGTTTTTT.

The rearrangement uses TRBV11-1 and TRBJ1-1; D is undetermined. Per germline, CDR1 SGHAT and CDR2 FQDESV (reference sequence). This CDR3 contains 14 residues. Deletions cut 1 base from V and 5 bases from J, with 11 bases between. The CDR3 sequence is CASSLGKRATEAFF. The CDR3 bases are TGTGCCAGCAGCTTAGGAAAGCGAGCTACTGAAGCTTTCTTT.

Concerning this clonotype itself: A much larger clone is a single base away; this may be a read error. The chain carries TRBV7-9 and TRBJ2-5, with D perhaps TRBD1 or TRBD2 (6 bases each). Germline loops: CDR1 SEHNR, CDR2 FQNEAQ (reference sequence). CDR3 length equals 16 residues. The CDR3 loop is CASSLEVGGLQESQYF. CDR3 coding DNA: TGTGCCAGCAGCTTAGAAGTGGGGGGCCTCCAAGAGAGCCAGTACTTC.

This clonotype was seen more than once but under ten times. This chain connects TRBV10-2 to TRBJ2-1, with a weak D call TRBD1 (6 bases). V lost 2 bases and J lost 4, with 18 bases in between. The CDR3 has 17 amino acids. Germline V CDR1 and CDR2: WSHSY, SAAADI. The CDR3 reads CASSEPPRDTSYNEQFF. The DNA of the CDR3 is TGCGCCAGCAGTGAGCCCCCCCGGGACACCTCATACAATGAGCAGTTCTTC.

The genes are TRBV7-6 and TRBJ2-5; D may be TRBD1 (6 bases). CDR3 length: 14 residues. Trimming shortened V by 1 base and J by 2 bases, and 8 bases separated the two germline ends. Germline V lookup: CDR1 SGHVS, CDR2 FNYEAQ. DNA of the CDR3: TGTGCCAGCAGCTTAGGACAGGTACAAGAGACCCAGTACTTC. Residues: CASSLGQVQETQYF.

The chain carries TRBV12-5 and TRBJ2-1; 7 bases align to TRBD1. CDR1 and CDR2 (germline): LGHNT, FRNRAP. The CDR3 is made up of 16 amino acids. With 6 bases clipped from V and 2 bases from J, the junction kept 10 bases outside the gene matches. The CDR3 here is CASGLPNTGAYNEQFF. In DNA, the CDR3 is TGTGCTAGTGGGCTTCCCAATACAGGGGCCTACAATGAGCAGTTCTTC.